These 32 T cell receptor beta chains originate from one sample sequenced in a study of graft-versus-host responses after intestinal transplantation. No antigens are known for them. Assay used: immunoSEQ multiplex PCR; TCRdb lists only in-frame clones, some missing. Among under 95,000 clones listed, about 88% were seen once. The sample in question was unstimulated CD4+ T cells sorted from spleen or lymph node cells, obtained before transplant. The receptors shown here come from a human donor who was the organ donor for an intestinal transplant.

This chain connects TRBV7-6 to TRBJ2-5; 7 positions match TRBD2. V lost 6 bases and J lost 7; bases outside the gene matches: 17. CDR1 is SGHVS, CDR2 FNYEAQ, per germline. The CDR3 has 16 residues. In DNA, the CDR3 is TGTGCCAGCAGTCTAGGGTGGGTCGAGCGGGGTGCGACCCAGTACTTC. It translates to CASSLGWVERGATQYF.

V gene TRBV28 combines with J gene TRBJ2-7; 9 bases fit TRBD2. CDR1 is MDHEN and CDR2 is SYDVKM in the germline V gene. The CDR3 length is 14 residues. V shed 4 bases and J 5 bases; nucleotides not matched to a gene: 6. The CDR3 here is CASSSPGLADEQYF. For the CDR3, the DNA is TGTGCCAGCAGTTCTCCGGGACTAGCAGACGAGCAGTACTTC. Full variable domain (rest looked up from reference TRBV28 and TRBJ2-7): DVKVTQSSRYLVKRTGEKVFLECVQDMDHENMFWYRQDPGLGLRLIYFSYDVKMKEKGDIPEGYSVSREKKERFSLILESASTNQTSMYLCASSSPGLADEQYFGPGTRLTVT.

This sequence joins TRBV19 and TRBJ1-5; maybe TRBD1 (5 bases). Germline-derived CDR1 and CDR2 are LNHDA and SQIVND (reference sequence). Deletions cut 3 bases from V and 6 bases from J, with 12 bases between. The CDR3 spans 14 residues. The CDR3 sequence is CASSIFGGGQPQHF. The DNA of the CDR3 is TGTGCCAGTAGTATCTTCGGGGGTGGTCAGCCCCAGCATTTT.

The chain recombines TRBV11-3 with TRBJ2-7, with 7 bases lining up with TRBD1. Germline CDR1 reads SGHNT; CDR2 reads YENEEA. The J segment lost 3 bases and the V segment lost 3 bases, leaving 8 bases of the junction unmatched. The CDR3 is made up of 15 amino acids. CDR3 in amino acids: CASSFKGARLYEQYF. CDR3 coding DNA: TGTGCCAGCAGCTTTAAGGGGGCGCGGCTCTACGAGCAGTACTTC.

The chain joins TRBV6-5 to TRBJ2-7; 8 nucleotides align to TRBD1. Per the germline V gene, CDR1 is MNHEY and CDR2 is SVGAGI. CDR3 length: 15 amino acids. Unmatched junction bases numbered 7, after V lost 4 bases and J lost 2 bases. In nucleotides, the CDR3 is TGTGCCAGCAGTTCACCCGGACAGGGAACCTACGAGCAGTACTTC. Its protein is CASSSPGQGTYEQYF.

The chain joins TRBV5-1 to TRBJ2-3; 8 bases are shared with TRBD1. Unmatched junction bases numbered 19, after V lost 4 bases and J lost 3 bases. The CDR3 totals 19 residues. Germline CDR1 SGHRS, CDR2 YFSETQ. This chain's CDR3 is CASSPDRAWLVSRTDTQYF. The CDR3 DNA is TGCGCCAGCAGCCCGGACAGGGCTTGGCTGGTTTCTCGGACAGATACGCAGTATTTT.

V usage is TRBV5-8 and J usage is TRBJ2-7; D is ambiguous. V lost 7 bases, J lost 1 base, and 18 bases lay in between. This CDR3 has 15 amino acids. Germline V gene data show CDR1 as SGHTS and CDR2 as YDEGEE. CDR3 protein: CASGPRPRISYEQYF. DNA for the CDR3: TGTGCCAGCGGGCCCCGACCTCGCATATCCTACGAGCAGTACTTC. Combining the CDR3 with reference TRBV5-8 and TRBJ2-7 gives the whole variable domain EAGVTQSPTHLIKTRGQQATLRCSPISGHTSVYWYQQALGLGLQFLLWYDEGEERNRGNFPPRFSGRQFPNYSSELNVNALELEDSALYLCASGPRPRISYEQYFGPGTRLTVT.

The CDR3 here is CAISQDRVAYEQYF. For the CDR3, the DNA is TGTGCCATCAGCCAGGACAGGGTGGCCTACGAGCAGTACTTC. This chain links TRBV10-3 with TRBJ2-7; 8 bases map to TRBD1. Germline-derived CDR1 and CDR2 are ENHRY and SYGVKD. V gave up 6 bases and J gave up 2 bases; unmatched junction bases: 6. The CDR3 is 14 amino acids.

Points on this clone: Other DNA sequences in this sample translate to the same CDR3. For the CDR3, the DNA is TGTGCCAGCAGCTCACAGGGGGGGATTGCCCCCGCCTTCTTT. Amino acid sequence: CASSSQGGIAPAFF. The chain couples TRBV7-2 to TRBJ1-1; 8 bases align to TRBD1. Trimming removed 4 bases from V and 14 bases from J; junction bases left unmatched: 15. From germline, CDR1 is SGHTA and CDR2 FQGNSA. This CDR3 is 14 amino acids long.

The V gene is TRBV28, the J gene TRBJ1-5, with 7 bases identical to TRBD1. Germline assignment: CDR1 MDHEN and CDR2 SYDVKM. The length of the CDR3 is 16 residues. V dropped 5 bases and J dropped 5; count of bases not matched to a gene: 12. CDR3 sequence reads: CASSTRRDSHDQPQHF. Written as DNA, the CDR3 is TGTGCCAGCAGTACCCGAAGGGACAGTCACGATCAGCCCCAGCATTTT.

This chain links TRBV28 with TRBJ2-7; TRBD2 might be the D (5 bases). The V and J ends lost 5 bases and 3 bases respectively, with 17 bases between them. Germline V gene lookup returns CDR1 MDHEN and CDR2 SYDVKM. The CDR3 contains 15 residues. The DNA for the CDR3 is TGTGCCAGCAGTCCCACCCTCGGACTTGACTACGAGCAGTACTTC. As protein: CASSPTLGLDYEQYF.

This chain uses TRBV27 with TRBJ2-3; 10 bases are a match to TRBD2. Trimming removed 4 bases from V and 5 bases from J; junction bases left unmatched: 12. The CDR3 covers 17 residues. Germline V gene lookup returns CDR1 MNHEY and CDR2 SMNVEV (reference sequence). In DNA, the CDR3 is TGTGCCAGCAGTTCCTTCCCAAGCGGGAGGGGACGAGATACGCAGTATTTT. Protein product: CASSSFPSGRGRDTQYF.

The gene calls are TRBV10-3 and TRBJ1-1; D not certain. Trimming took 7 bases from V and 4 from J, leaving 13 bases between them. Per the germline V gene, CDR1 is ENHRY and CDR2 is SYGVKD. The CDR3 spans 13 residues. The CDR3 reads CAINRGGFTEAFF. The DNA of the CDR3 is TGTGCCATCAATCGGGGAGGGTTCACTGAAGCTTTCTTT.

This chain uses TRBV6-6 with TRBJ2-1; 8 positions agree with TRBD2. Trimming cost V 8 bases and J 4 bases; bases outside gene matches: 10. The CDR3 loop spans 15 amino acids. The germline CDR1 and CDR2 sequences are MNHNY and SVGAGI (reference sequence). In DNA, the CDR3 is TGTGCCAGCTTCTACGGGAGGGCCGGATACAATGAGCAGTTCTTC. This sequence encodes CASFYGRAGYNEQFF.

Here the CDR3 DNA reads TGTGCCAGCAGGGAATCGGGATATGAAAAACTGTTTTTT. Protein sequence: CASRESGYEKLFF. The chain links TRBV7-9 to TRBJ1-4; D unresolved. V lost 6 bases to trimming and J lost 6 bases, with 11 bases between them. The V gene's germline CDR1 is SEHNR and CDR2 FQNEAQ (reference sequence). The length of the CDR3 is 13 residues.

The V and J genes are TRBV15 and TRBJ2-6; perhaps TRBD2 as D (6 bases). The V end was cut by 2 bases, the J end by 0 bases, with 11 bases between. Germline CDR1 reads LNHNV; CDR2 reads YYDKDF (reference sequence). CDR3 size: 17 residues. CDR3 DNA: TGTGCCACCAGCAGACAGGGAGGCCCCTCTGGGGCCAACGTCCTGACTTTC. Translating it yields CATSRQGGPSGANVLTF.

The CDR3 protein is CASSLALRPSLNTEAFF. The CDR3, as DNA: TGTGCCAGCAGCTTGGCCCTCAGACCTAGCCTGAACACTGAAGCTTTCTTT. The V and J genes are TRBV7-2 and TRBJ1-1; D call uncertain. Trimming stripped 3 bases from V and 0 bases from J, with 17 bases between. Germline-derived CDR1 and CDR2 are SGHTA and FQGNSA. The CDR3 covers 17 residues.

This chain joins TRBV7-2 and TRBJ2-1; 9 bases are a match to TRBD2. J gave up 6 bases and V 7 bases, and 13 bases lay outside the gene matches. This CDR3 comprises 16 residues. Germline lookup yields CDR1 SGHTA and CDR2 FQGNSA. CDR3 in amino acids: CASTPISGTSLNEQFF. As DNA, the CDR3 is TGTGCCAGCACACCTATCTCCGGGACTAGCCTCAATGAGCAGTTCTTC.

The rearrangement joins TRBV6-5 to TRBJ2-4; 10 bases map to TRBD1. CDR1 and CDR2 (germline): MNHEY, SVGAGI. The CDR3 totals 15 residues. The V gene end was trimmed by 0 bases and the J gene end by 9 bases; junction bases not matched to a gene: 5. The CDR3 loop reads CASSYSYGQGGIQYF. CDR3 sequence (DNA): TGTGCCAGCAGTTACTCGTACGGACAGGGGGGCATTCAGTACTTC.

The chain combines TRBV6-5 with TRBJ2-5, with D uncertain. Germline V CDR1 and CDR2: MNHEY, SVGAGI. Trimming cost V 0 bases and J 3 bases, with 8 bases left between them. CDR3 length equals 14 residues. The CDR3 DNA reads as TGTGCCAGCAGTTACTCTGCGCTTAAAGAGACCCAGTACTTC. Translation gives CASSYSALKETQYF.

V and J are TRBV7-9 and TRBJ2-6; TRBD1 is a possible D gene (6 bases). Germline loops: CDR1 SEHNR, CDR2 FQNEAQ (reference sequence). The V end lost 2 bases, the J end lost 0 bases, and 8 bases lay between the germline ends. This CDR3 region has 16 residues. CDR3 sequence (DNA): TGTGCCAGCAGCTTAAACAGGGTCTCTGGGGCCAACGTCCTGACTTTC. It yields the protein CASSLNRVSGANVLTF.

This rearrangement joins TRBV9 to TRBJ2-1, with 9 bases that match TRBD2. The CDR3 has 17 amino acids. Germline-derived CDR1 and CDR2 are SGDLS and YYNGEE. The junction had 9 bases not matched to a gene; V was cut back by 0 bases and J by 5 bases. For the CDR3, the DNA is TGTGCCAGCAGCGTAGCTGCGGGAGGGCGATGGGACAATGAGCAGTTCTTC. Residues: CASSVAAGGRWDNEQFF. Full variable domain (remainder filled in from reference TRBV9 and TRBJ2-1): DSGVTQTPKHLITATGQRVTLRCSPRSGDLSVYWYQQSLDQGLQFLIQYYNGEERAKGNILERFSAQQFPDLHSELNLSSLELGDSALYFCASSVAAGGRWDNEQFFGPGTRLTVL.

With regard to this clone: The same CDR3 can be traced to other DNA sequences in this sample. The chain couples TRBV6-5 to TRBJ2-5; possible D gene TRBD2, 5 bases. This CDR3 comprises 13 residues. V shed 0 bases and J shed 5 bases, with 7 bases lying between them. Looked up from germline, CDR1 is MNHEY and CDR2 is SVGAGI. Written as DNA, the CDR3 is TGTGCCAGCAGTTACTCGAGAGGGGAGACCCAGTACTTC. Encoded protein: CASSYSRGETQYF.

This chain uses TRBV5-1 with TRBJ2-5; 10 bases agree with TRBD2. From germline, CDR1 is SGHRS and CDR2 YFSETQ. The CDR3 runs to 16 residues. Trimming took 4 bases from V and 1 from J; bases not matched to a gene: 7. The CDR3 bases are TGCGCCAGCAGCCCACGCGCTAGCGGGGGCCAAGAGACCCAGTACTTC. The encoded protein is CASSPRASGGQETQYF.

This chain's CDR3 is CASSAGGSPSSYNEQFF. The CDR3 region has the DNA TGTGCCAGCAGCGCGGGGGGTTCCCCTTCCTCCTACAATGAGCAGTTCTTC. The J gene is TRBJ2-1, the V gene TRBV9, with 7 bases lining up with TRBD2. V gave up 3 bases and J gave up 0 bases; unmatched junction bases: 9. From germline, CDR1 is SGDLS and CDR2 YYNGEE. The CDR3 runs to 17 residues.

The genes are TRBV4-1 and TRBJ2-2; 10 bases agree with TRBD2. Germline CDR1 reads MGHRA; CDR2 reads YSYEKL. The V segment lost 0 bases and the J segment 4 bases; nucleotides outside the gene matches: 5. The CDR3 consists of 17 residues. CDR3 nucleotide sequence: TGCGCCAGCAGCCAAGATGCGGGACTAGCGCCCACCGGGGAGCTGTTTTTT. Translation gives CASSQDAGLAPTGELFF.

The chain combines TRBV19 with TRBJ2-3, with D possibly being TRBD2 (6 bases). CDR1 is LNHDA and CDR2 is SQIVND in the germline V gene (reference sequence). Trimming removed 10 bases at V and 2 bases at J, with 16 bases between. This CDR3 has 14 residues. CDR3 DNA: TGTGCCACGAGAGCAGCGGGCCCCACAGATACGCAGTATTTT. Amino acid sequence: CATRAAGPTDTQYF.

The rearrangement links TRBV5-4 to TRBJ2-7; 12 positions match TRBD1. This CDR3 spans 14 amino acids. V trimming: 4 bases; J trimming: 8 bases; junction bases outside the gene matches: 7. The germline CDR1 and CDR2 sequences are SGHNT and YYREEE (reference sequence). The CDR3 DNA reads TGTGCCAGCAGCCCCTCGGGACAGGGGGCTAAGCAGTACTTC. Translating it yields CASSPSGQGAKQYF. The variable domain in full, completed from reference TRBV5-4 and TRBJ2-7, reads ETGVTQSPTHLIKTRGQQVTLRCSSQSGHNTVSWYQQALGQGPQFIFQYYREEENGRGNFPPRFSGLQFPNYSSELNVNALELDDSALYLCASSPSGQGAKQYFGPGTRLTVT.

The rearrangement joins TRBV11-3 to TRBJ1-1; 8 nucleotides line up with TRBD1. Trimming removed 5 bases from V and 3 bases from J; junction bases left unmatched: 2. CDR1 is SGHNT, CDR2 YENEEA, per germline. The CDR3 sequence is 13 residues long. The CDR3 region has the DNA TGTGCCAGCAGCCGGGGACAGGACACTGAAGCTTTCTTT. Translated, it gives CASSRGQDTEAFF.

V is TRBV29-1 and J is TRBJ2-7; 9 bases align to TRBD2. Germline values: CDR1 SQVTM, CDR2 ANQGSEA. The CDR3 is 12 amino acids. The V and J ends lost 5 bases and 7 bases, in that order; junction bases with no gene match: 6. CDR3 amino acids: CSVRSGSEEQYF. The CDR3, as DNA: TGCAGCGTTCGTAGCGGGAGTGAGGAGCAGTACTTC.

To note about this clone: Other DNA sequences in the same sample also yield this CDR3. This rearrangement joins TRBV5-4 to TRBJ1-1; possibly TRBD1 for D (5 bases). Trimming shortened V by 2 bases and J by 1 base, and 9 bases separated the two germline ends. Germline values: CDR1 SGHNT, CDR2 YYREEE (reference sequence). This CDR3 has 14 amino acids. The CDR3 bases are TGTGCCAGCAGCTTTCCGGGGGGGAACACTGAAGCTTTCTTT. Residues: CASSFPGGNTEAFF. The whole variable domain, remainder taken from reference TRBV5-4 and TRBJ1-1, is ETGVTQSPTHLIKTRGQQVTLRCSSQSGHNTVSWYQQALGQGPQFIFQYYREEENGRGNFPPRFSGLQFPNYSSELNVNALELDDSALYLCASSFPGGNTEAFFGQGTRLTVV.

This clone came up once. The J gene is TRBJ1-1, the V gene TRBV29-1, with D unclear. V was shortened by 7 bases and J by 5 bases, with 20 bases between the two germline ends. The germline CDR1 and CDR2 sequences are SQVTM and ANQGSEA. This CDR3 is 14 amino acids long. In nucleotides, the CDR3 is TGCAGCGCTTCCCTGAGGATATCGCGGACTGAAGCTTTCTTT. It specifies CSASLRISRTEAFF.